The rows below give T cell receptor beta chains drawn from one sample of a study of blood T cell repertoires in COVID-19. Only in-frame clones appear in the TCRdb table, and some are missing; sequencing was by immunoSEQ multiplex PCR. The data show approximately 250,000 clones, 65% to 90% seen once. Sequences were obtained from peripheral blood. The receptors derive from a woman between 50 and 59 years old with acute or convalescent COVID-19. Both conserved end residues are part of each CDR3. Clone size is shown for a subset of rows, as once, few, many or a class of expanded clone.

CDR3: CSAATGSSGELFF
V: TRBV29-1
J: TRBJ2-2
size: few

CDR3: CASSWDRENQPQHF
V: TRBV27
J: TRBJ1-5
size: .

CDR3: CASSWGLAGGPGEQYF
V: TRBV3-1/TRBV3-2
J: TRBJ2-7
size: .

CDR3: CASSTGIDSNQPQHF
V: TRBV7-6
J: TRBJ1-5
size: .

CDR3: CAISGTAYQETQYF
V: TRBV10-3
J: TRBJ2-5
size: .

CDR3: CASSRDINQPQHF
V: TRBV5-1
J: TRBJ1-5
size: .

CDR3: CASSFGLITDTQYF
V: TRBV7-2
J: TRBJ2-3
size: .

CDR3: CASSLRRATEAFF
V: TRBV12-3/TRBV12-4
J: TRBJ1-1
size: .

CDR3: CASSQRRRIYEQYF
V: TRBV3-1/TRBV3-2
J: TRBJ2-7
size: .

CDR3: CASKMGTGTAGELFF
V: TRBV6-5
J: TRBJ2-2
size: .

CDR3: CASSKGAGGTYEQYF
V: TRBV2
J: TRBJ2-7
size: once

CDR3: CASSSLSGNTIYF
V: TRBV7-2
J: TRBJ1-3
size: .

CDR3: CAWSVLPDRTMNTEAFF
V: TRBV30
J: TRBJ1-1
size: .

CDR3: CASSFGRDNEQFF
V: TRBV7-9
J: TRBJ2-1
size: .

CDR3: CSVERVSGTDTQYF
V: TRBV29-1
J: TRBJ2-3
size: .

CDR3: CASSQDVGRYGNEQFF
V: TRBV4-2
J: TRBJ2-1
size: .

CDR3: CASSMRDTEAFF
V: TRBV19
J: TRBJ1-1
size: .

CDR3: CASSPGLRQGNEQYF
V: TRBV18
J: TRBJ2-7
size: .

CDR3: CASGTDRGRGKLFF
V: TRBV27
J: TRBJ1-4
size: .

CDR3: CASSDRGRETQYF
V: TRBV25-1
J: TRBJ2-5
size: .

CDR3: CASRQRGQGAWEQFF
V: TRBV14
J: TRBJ2-1
size: .

CDR3: CASSLTGTFGETQYF
V: TRBV5-1
J: TRBJ2-5
size: .

CDR3: CASTLGGGANVLTF
V: TRBV7-3
J: TRBJ2-6
size: .

CDR3: CASSQLSGQGYGYTF
V: TRBV4-2
J: TRBJ1-2
size: .

CDR3: CASSPRVWDTDQPQHF
V: TRBV18
J: TRBJ1-5
size: .

CDR3: CASSPGGNQPQHF
V: TRBV12-3/TRBV12-4
J: TRBJ1-5
size: .

CDR3: CASSTRTGSGTEAFF
V: TRBV11-2
J: TRBJ1-1
size: .

CDR3: CATGTGRSTEAFF
V: TRBV24-1
J: TRBJ1-1
size: .

CDR3: CASSTWRPYLGNQPQHF
V: TRBV6-2/TRBV6-3
J: TRBJ1-5
size: .

CDR3: CASSHRTRGGNTEAFF
V: TRBV4-3
J: TRBJ1-1
size: once

CDR3: CATRPDRGTDTQYF
V: TRBV24-1
J: TRBJ2-3
size: .

CDR3: CASGTGEIPYEQYF
V: TRBV5-1
J: TRBJ2-7
size: .

CDR3: CASSPSPLEGTTDTQYF
V: TRBV27
J: TRBJ2-3
size: .

CDR3: CASSVAGGRATETQYF
V: TRBV9
J: TRBJ2-5
size: .

CDR3: CASSLGQNTGELFF
V: TRBV7-2
J: TRBJ2-2
size: .

CDR3: CASSLASGDGTYEQYF
V: TRBV7-2
J: TRBJ2-7
size: .

CDR3: CAWSGQDMSPQHF
V: TRBV30
J: TRBJ1-5
size: .

CDR3: CASSLWTLAGGGGEQFF
V: TRBV27
J: TRBJ2-1
size: .

CDR3: CASSDVGLSDNMNTEAFF
V: TRBV25-1
J: TRBJ1-1
size: .

CDR3: CAGDRVLPLNGEQFF
V: TRBV12-5
J: TRBJ2-1
size: .

CDR3: CASSLMAGGPTDTQYF
V: TRBV7-9
J: TRBJ2-3
size: .

CDR3: CATSDPDRGDTGELFF
V: TRBV24-1
J: TRBJ2-2
size: .

CDR3: CAGQGGYEQYF
V: TRBV30
J: TRBJ2-7
size: .

CDR3: CASSGGQGGNSPLHF
V: TRBV9
J: TRBJ1-6
size: .

CDR3: CASSLVTSDYEQYF
V: TRBV5-1
J: TRBJ2-7
size: .

CDR3: CASSPIRGGWETQYF
V: TRBV28
J: TRBJ2-5
size: .

CDR3: CASSLGSGGANSPLHF
V: TRBV7-8
J: TRBJ1-6
size: .

CDR3: CASSQDLAGSSYEQYF
V: TRBV4-1
J: TRBJ2-7
size: .

CDR3: CASSGSVTTTGELFF
V: TRBV6-4
J: TRBJ2-2
size: .

CDR3: CASSPLGLPGEKLFF
V: TRBV5-1
J: TRBJ1-4
size: .

CDR3: CASSPNRGDYGYTF
V: TRBV7-9
J: TRBJ1-2
size: .

CDR3: CASSLDSPGTGGAPGNTIYF
V: TRBV11-3
J: TRBJ1-3
size: once

CDR3: CASSFYGGYEQYF
V: TRBV7-8
J: TRBJ2-7
size: .

CDR3: CASSPPEPEGYTF
V: TRBV28
J: TRBJ1-2
size: .

CDR3: CASSVGRWQGASSPLHF
V: TRBV9
J: TRBJ1-6
size: .